This passage covers 20 T cell receptor beta chains from one sample sequenced in a study of cytomegalovirus exposure and HLA in healthy donors. In the PCR, 60 Vbeta and 13 Jbeta primers were used. Profiling relied on immunoSEQ multiplex PCR, and the TCRdb table lists in-frame clones only, not all of them. The top ten hold about 15% of the sample, which has about 84,000 clones, around three fifths seen once. The sequenced material came from PBMCs. The receptors come from a woman aged 40 to 50 in good health and CMV-seropositive.

This clone was seen more than once but under ten times. The chain has TRBV7-2 and TRBJ2-3; no clear D. CDR1 and CDR2 from the germline V gene are SGHTA and FQGNSA. V was pared by 2 bases and J by 6 bases, with 9 bases between. The CDR3 is 13 amino acids. The CDR3 protein is CASSLLRYDTQYF. The CDR3, as DNA: TGTGCCAGCAGCTTACTGAGGTACGATACGCAGTATTTT.

This clone was found a few times. V and J are TRBV28 and TRBJ1-1; D is undetermined. Between the trimmed V and J ends, which lost 3 bases and 6 bases, there was a span of 17 bases. Germline lookup yields CDR1 MDHEN and CDR2 SYDVKM. The CDR3 loop spans 15 amino acids. CDR3 nucleotide sequence: TGTGCCAGCAGTTTCGGGGATGAGGGAATCCCTGAAGCTTTCTTT. Encoded protein: CASSFGDEGIPEAFF.

CDR3 DNA: TGTGCCAGCAGCGTAGGACTTGAACCCTACGAGCAGTACTTC. Amino acids: CASSVGLEPYEQYF. The genes are TRBV9 and TRBJ2-7; D is undetermined. The CDR3 consists of 14 residues. V lost 0 bases to trimming and J lost 2 bases, with 9 bases between them. CDR1 is SGDLS, CDR2 YYNGEE, per germline.

The J gene is TRBJ2-1, the V gene TRBV27; D possibly corresponds to TRBD2 (8 bases). This CDR3 region has 15 residues. CDR1 and CDR2 from the germline V gene are MNHEY and SMNVEV (reference sequence). The V and J ends lost 5 bases and 6 bases respectively, with 17 bases between them. The CDR3 DNA sequence: TGTGCCAGCAGTAACCGGGACAGCGGGAGCAATGAGCAGTTCTTC. It specifies CASSNRDSGSNEQFF.

This clone has just one count. The V and J genes are TRBV9 and TRBJ2-3; perhaps TRBD2 as D (7 bases). V lost 4 bases to trimming and J lost 2 bases, with 20 bases between them. Germline V lookup: CDR1 SGDLS, CDR2 YYNGEE. The CDR3 has 17 residues. CDR3 region: CASSPEGGGTNTDTQYF. DNA for the CDR3: TGTGCCAGCAGCCCAGAAGGGGGGGGGACTAACACAGATACGCAGTATTTT.

This sequence joins TRBV5-8 and TRBJ1-2; no definite D call. Germline V lookup: CDR1 SGHTS, CDR2 YDEGEE. The CDR3 is made up of 15 amino acids. The germline V and J ends were trimmed by 2 bases and 4 bases, with 15 bases remaining between them. The CDR3 loop reads CASSFSPGGSYGYTF. The CDR3 DNA reads TGTGCCAGCAGCTTCTCTCCAGGAGGAAGCTATGGCTACACCTTC.

This sequence joins TRBV15 and TRBJ2-2, with D uncertain. Germline CDR1 and CDR2: LNHNV and YYDKDF (reference sequence). V gave up 0 bases and J gave up 0 bases, with 5 bases separating them. This CDR3 is 15 amino acids long. The CDR3 DNA is TGTGCCACCAGCAGAGATATTACGAACACCGGGGAGCTGTTTTTT. Amino acid sequence: CATSRDITNTGELFF.

The V and J genes are TRBV25-1 and TRBJ2-5; possibly TRBD1 for D (5 bases). V lost 6 bases and J lost 4, with 18 bases in between. CDR3 size: 15 residues. CDR1 and CDR2 from the germline V gene are MGHDK and SYGVNS. The CDR3 region has the DNA TGTGCCAGCAGCTTACCTGGGGCTCACGGAGAGACCCAGTACTTC. Encoded protein: CASSLPGAHGETQYF.

The rearrangement links TRBV4-3 to TRBJ2-7, with 11 bases fitting TRBD2. The germline CDR1 and CDR2 sequences are LGHNA and YSLEER. Trimming removed 3 bases from V and 3 bases from J; junction bases left unmatched: 4. CDR3 size: 15 residues. The CDR3 protein is CASSHGTSGGYEQYF. The DNA for the CDR3 is TGCGCCAGCAGCCATGGGACTAGCGGAGGCTACGAGCAGTACTTC.

This clone was counted many times. The chain recombines TRBV11-2 with TRBJ2-7; D ambiguous. Germline V CDR1 and CDR2: SGHAT, FQNNGV. The length of the CDR3 is 15 residues. The germline V and J ends were trimmed by 5 bases and 0 bases, with 14 bases remaining between them. CDR3 bases: TGTGCCAGCAGCCGAGGCTCCGGTCGCTCCTACGAGCAGTACTTC. Translating it yields CASSRGSGRSYEQYF.

The V call is TRBV18, the J call TRBJ1-5; D unresolved. V dropped 5 bases and J dropped 3 bases, with 8 bases sitting between them. The CDR3 length is 13 residues. Germline-derived CDR1 and CDR2 are KGHSH and LQKENI. CDR3 DNA sequence: TGTGCCAGCTCAGGGCAGCTCAATCAGCCCCAGCATTTT. It is translated as CASSGQLNQPQHF. The whole variable domain, remainder taken from reference TRBV18 and TRBJ1-5, is NAGVMQNPRHLVRRRGQEARLRCSPMKGHSHVYWYRQLPEEGLKFMVYLQKENIIDESGMPKERFSAEFPKEGPSILRIQQVVRGDSAAYFCASSGQLNQPQHFGDGTRLSIL.

V usage is TRBV2 and J usage is TRBJ1-2; maybe TRBD1 (6 bases). CDR3 length: 14 residues. The ends were cut back, 7 bases at V and 8 bases at J, with 20 bases in the middle. The germline V gene encodes CDR1 SNHLY and CDR2 FYNNEI. CDR3 coding DNA: TGTGCCAGCACCGACCCTCAGGGGCAAGGGGGCTACACCTTC. Residues: CASTDPQGQGGYTF.

V is TRBV19 and J is TRBJ2-2; no clear D. The CDR3 spans 12 residues. With 4 bases removed from V and 12 bases from J, the gap between germline ends came to 12 bases. Germline V CDR1 and CDR2: LNHDA, SQIVND (reference sequence). The CDR3 bases are TGTGCCAGTAGTACCCCCCTCCGTAAGCTGTTTTTT. This encodes CASSTPLRKLFF.

This clone was counted a few times. This sequence joins TRBV5-5 and TRBJ1-1; TRBD1 might be the D (6 bases). Germline assignment: CDR1 SGHKS and CDR2 YYEKEE (reference sequence). The CDR3 runs 12 residues. Trimming stripped 1 base from V and 11 bases from J, with 12 bases between. CDR3 sequence: CASSLLQGAAFF. CDR3 coding DNA: TGTGCCAGCAGCTTGCTACAGGGCGCGGCTTTCTTT.

V and J are TRBV7-8 and TRBJ1-2; D may be TRBD1 (6 bases). Per the germline V gene, CDR1 is SGHVS and CDR2 is FQNEAQ. The ends were cut back, 3 bases at V and 4 bases at J, with 15 bases in the middle. The length of the CDR3 is 15 residues. Here the CDR3 reads CASSFGWGPGYGYTF. The CDR3 bases are TGTGCCAGCAGCTTCGGTTGGGGGCCTGGCTATGGCTACACCTTC.

The J gene is TRBJ2-3, the V gene TRBV9, with 9 positions matching TRBD1. CDR3 length: 15 amino acids. J gave up 5 bases and V 5 bases, and 9 bases lay outside the gene matches. CDR1 and CDR2 (germline): SGDLS, YYNGEE. The CDR3 DNA reads as TGTGCCAGCAGTCCAACCGGGACAGGGTTAGATACGCAGTATTTT. This encodes CASSPTGTGLDTQYF.

The chain uses TRBV27 and TRBJ2-7; weak D call: TRBD1 (6 bases). V lost 5 bases to trimming and J lost 2 bases, with 10 bases between them. The CDR3 consists of 13 residues. CDR1 is MNHEY, CDR2 SMNVEV, per germline (reference sequence). The CDR3 spells CASSPQGTYEQYF. The CDR3 coding sequence is TGTGCCAGCAGTCCTCAGGGGACCTACGAGCAGTACTTC.

The V call is TRBV30, the J call TRBJ2-1; 9 positions match TRBD1. Trimming at V came to 2 bases and at J to 8 bases, leaving 1 base not matched to a gene. Germline CDR1 and CDR2: GTSNPN and SVGIG (reference sequence). The CDR3 is made up of 12 amino acids. Here the CDR3 reads CAWSWTGDEQFF. Written as DNA, the CDR3 is TGTGCCTGGAGTTGGACAGGGGATGAGCAGTTCTTC.

This clone has more than one count but fewer than ten. This sequence joins TRBV19 and TRBJ1-1; 7 nucleotides agree with TRBD1. Per the germline V gene, CDR1 is LNHDA and CDR2 is SQIVND (reference sequence). The CDR3 covers 14 residues. J gave up 1 base and V 5 bases, and 4 bases lay outside the gene matches. CDR3 in amino acids: CASSPGQSNTEAFF. CDR3 sequence (DNA): TGTGCCAGTAGTCCGGGACAGTCGAACACTGAAGCTTTCTTT.

This clone was found a few times. This chain uses TRBV7-8 with TRBJ2-1; possible D gene TRBD2, 6 bases. CDR1 and CDR2 (germline): SGHVS, FQNEAQ. V was cut by 5 bases and J by 8 bases, with 22 bases left in between. This CDR3 is 16 amino acids long. CDR3 in amino acids: CASSIRLEPMIDEQFF. CDR3 nucleotides: TGTGCCAGCAGCATCAGACTAGAGCCAATGATAGATGAGCAGTTCTTC.